The rows below give T cell receptor beta chains drawn from one sample of a study of T-cell reconstitution after alpha-beta-depleted transplantation in children. Each CDR3 protein gets one entry after TCRdb re-called the PCR reads with MiXCR. Of 190,000 or so distinct CDR3 sequences listed, about 6.8% are singletons. Material: PBMCs from the stem cell graft donor, obtained from the stem cell graft. The receptors were sampled from a human donor who donated a stem cell graft to a child with Wiskott-Aldrich syndrome. Both conserved end residues are part of each CDR3. Fields, in order: clone size, V gene, D gene, J gene, CDR3 DNA, CDR3 protein. D genes are given only for firm matches. Rows give clone size only sometimes, using once, few, many, or a class for an expanded clone.

>few|TRBV5-1|NA|TRBJ1-1
TGCGCCAGCAGCTTGGTTTTTGGGCTATTGAACACTGAAGCTTTCTTT
CASSLVFGLLNTEAFF
>NA|TRBV9|NA|TRBJ1-1
TGTGCCAGCGGACAGAGCAACACTGAAGCTTTCTTT
CASGQSNTEAFF
>many|TRBV20-1|TRBD1|TRBJ1-1
TGCAGTGCTAAGCCCGGCAGGGGGCAAACTGAAGCTTTCTTT
CSAKPGRGQTEAFF
>many|TRBV5-1|NA|TRBJ2-5
TGCGCCAGCAGCTCAAGGGACTTCGGAGAGACCCAGTACTTC
CASSSRDFGETQYF
>many|TRBV7-9|NA|TRBJ2-3
TGTGCCAGCCGTCGCGGCTCAGATACGCAGTATTTT
CASRRGSDTQYF
>many|TRBV6-5|TRBD2|TRBJ2-1
TGTGCCAGCAGTTACTCCCCCCTAGCGGGAGTCTCCGATGAGCAGTTCTTC
CASSYSPLAGVSDEQFF
>few|TRBV7-8|TRBD1|TRBJ1-6
TGTGCCAGCAGGAAGGGACAGGGGAATTCACCCCTCCACTTT
CASRKGQGNSPLHF
>many|TRBV7-7|NA|TRBJ2-3
TGTGCCAGCAGCTTAGGGGTCTCCTTGGGAGATACGCAGTATTTT
CASSLGVSLGDTQYF
>few|TRBV5-5|TRBD2|TRBJ2-1
TGTGCCAGCAGCTATAGCGGGGGGGCCGACAGGGAGCAGTTCTTC
CASSYSGGADREQFF
>NA|TRBV20-1|NA|TRBJ2-1
TGCAGTGCTAGACGGGAGACGGATGAGCAGTTCTTC
CSARRETDEQFF
>NA|TRBV29-1|NA|TRBJ2-7
TGCAGCGCCGGGCGGCGTAGGCGGGGACTGGGCTACGAGCAGTACTTC
CSAGRRRRGLGYEQYF
>few|TRBV7-8|NA|TRBJ1-2
TGTGCCAGCAGCAGTCGGCCGGACAGCTCTAACTATGGCTACACCTTC
CASSSRPDSSNYGYTF
>many|TRBV7-9|NA|TRBJ1-3
TGTGCCTCCAGATCCAGGGTTGACTCTGGAAACACCATATATTTT
CASRSRVDSGNTIYF
>many|TRBV9|NA|TRBJ2-2
TGTGCCAGCAGCGTAGGAGTCCAGCGGACCGGGGAGCTGTTTTTT
CASSVGVQRTGELFF
>many|TRBV4-1|TRBD2|TRBJ2-3
TGCGCCAGCAGCCAGAGCGGGGGGGCGGCAACAGATACGCAGTATTTT
CASSQSGGAATDTQYF
>many|TRBV20-1|TRBD2|TRBJ2-4
TGCAGTGCTAGTCTTAGCGGGCGGCGGGCCAAAAACATTCAGTACTTC
CSASLSGRRAKNIQYF